This entry describes one T cell receptor (beta chain). In the original processing: Reference gene primer amplification yielded estimated nucleated cell counts. The table came from immunoSEQ multiplex PCR; TCRdb's copy has only in-frame clones and leaves some out. Clone size and V and J calls were adopted from that table, with D and trimming inferred from the DNA. The repertoire has over 85,000 clones, 85% to 90% of them found once; the top ten carry about 2.9%. This sample is part of a study of blood T cell repertoires in COVID-19. Study at large: Collection of acute and convalescent COVID-19 samples took place in the United States, Italy and Spain. Sources were T cells, B-cell-depleted T cells, or PBMCs; the material itself was cDNA or gDNA.

The CDR3 covers 13 residues. V was pared by 3 bases and J by 4 bases, with 12 bases between. From germline, CDR1 is DFQATT and CDR2 SNEGSKA (reference sequence). The sample consisted of peripheral blood. The origin of this receptor is a man over 45 with active or convalescent COVID-19. The chain uses TRBV20-1 and TRBJ1-1; D call uncertain. CDR3 amino acids: CSASLVARTEAFF. CDR3 sequence (DNA): TGCAGTGCTAGTCTAGTCGCGCGCACTGAAGCTTTCTTT.